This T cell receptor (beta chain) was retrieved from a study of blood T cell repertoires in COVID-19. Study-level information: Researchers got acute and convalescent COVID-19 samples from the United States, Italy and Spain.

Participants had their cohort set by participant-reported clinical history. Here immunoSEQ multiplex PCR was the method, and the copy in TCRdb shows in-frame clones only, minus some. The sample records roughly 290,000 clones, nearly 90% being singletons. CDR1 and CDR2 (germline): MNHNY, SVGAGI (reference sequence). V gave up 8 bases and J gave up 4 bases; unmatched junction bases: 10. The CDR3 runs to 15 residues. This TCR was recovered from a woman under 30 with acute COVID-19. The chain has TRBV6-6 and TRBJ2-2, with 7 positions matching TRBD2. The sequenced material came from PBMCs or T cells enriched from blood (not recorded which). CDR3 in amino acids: CASLQGGRITGELFF. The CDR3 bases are TGTGCCAGCCTCCAGGGAGGGAGGATCACCGGGGAGCTGTTTTTT.